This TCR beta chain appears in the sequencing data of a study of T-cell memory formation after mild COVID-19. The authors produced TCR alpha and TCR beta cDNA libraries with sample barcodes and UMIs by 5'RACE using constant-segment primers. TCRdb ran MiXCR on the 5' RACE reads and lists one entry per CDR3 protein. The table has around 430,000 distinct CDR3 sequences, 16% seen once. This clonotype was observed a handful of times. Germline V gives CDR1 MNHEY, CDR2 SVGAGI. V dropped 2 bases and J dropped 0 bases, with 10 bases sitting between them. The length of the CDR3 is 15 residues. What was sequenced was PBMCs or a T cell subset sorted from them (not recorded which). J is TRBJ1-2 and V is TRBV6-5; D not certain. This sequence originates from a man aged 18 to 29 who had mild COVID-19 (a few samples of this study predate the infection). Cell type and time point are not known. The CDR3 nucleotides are TGTGCCAGCAGTTACGGAGGATTGGCTAACTATGGCTACACCTTC. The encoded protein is CASSYGGLANYGYTF.